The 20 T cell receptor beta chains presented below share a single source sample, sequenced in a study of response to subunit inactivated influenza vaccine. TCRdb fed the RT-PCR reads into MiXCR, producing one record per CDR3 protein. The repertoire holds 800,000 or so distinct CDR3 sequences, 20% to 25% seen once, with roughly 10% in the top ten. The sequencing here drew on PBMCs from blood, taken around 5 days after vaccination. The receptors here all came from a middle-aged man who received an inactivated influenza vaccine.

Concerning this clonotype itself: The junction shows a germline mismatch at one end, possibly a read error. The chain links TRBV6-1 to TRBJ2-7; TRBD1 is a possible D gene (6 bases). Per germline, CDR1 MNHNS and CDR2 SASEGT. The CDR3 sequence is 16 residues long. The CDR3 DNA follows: TGTGCCAGCAGTCCTAGAGGGGGAATCCTCTCCCACGAGCAGTACTTC. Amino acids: CASSPRGGILSHEQYF.

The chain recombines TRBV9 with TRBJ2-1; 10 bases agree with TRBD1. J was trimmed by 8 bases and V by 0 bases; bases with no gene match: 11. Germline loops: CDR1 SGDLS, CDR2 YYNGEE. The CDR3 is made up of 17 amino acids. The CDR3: CASSVGAGTGVGHEQFF. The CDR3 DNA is TGTGCCAGCAGCGTAGGGGCAGGGACAGGGGTGGGCCATGAGCAGTTCTTC.

The CDR3 sequence is CASSPSFGDLEQFF. The CDR3 bases are TGTGCCAGCTCACCAAGTTTTGGAGATCTGGAGCAGTTCTTC. This sequence joins TRBV18 and TRBJ2-1; D is undetermined. The CDR3 is 14 amino acids. From germline, CDR1 is KGHSH and CDR2 LQKENI. V lost 2 bases, J lost 10 bases, and 15 bases lay in between.

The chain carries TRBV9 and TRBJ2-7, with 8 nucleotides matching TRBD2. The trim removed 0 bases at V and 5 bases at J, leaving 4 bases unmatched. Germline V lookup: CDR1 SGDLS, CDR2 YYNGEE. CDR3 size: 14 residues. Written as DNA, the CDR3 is TGTGCCAGCAGCGTAGGACTAGCGATGGACGAGCAGTACTTC. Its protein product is CASSVGLAMDEQYF. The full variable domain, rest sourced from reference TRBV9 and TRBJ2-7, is DSGVTQTPKHLITATGQRVTLRCSPRSGDLSVYWYQQSLDQGLQFLIQYYNGEERAKGNILERFSAQQFPDLHSELNLSSLELGDSALYFCASSVGLAMDEQYFGPGTRLTVT.

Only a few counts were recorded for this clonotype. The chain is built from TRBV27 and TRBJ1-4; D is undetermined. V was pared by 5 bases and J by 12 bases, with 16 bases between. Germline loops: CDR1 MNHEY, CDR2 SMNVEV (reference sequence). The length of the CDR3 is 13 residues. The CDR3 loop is CASSPRGSQELFF. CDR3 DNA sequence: TGTGCCAGCAGTCCTCGGGGTTCCCAGGAACTGTTTTTT.

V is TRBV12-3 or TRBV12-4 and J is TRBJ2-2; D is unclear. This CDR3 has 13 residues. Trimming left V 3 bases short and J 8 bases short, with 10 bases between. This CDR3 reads CASSFRVAGELFF. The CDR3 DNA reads TGTGCCAGCAGTTTCAGAGTAGCAGGGGAGCTGTTTTTT.

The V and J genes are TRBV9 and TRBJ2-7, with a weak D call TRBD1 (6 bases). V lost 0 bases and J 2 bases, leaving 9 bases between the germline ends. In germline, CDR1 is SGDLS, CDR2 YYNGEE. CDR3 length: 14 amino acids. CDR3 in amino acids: CASSVGGPTYEQYF. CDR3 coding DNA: TGTGCCAGCAGCGTAGGGGGGCCCACCTACGAGCAGTACTTC. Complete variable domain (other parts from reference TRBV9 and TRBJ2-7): DSGVTQTPKHLITATGQRVTLRCSPRSGDLSVYWYQQSLDQGLQFLIQYYNGEERAKGNILERFSAQQFPDLHSELNLSSLELGDSALYFCASSVGGPTYEQYFGPGTRLTVT.

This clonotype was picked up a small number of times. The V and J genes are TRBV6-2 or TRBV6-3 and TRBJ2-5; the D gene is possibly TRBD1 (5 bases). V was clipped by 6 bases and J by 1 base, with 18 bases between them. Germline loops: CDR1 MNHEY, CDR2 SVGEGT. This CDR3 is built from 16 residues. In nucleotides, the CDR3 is TGTGCCAGCAGACCCGGACACCTCAAATTCCAAGAGACCCAGTACTTC. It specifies CASRPGHLKFQETQYF.

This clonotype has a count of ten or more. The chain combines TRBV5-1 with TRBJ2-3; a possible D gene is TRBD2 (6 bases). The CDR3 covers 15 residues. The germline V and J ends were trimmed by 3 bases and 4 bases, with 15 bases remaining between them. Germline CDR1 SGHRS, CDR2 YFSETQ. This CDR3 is CASSSRTGVADTQYF. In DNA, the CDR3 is TGCGCCAGCAGCTCTAGGACGGGAGTTGCAGATACGCAGTATTTT.

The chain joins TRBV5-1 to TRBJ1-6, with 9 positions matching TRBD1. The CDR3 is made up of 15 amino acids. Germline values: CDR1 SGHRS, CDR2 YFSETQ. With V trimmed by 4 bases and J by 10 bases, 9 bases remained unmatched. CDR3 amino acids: CASSARTGEGSPLHF. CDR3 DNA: TGCGCCAGCAGCGCGCGGACAGGGGAGGGCTCACCCCTCCACTTT.

The CDR3 DNA reads as TGTGCCAGCAGCCCCGCGGCGGTACGTAGAGAGACCCAGTACTTC. The encoded protein is CASSPAAVRRETQYF. The V and J genes are TRBV6-2 or TRBV6-3 and TRBJ2-5, with unresolved D. This CDR3 region has 15 residues. Germline values: CDR1 MNHEY, CDR2 SVGEGT. Trimming took off 6 bases at V and 4 bases at J, with 18 bases between the two ends.

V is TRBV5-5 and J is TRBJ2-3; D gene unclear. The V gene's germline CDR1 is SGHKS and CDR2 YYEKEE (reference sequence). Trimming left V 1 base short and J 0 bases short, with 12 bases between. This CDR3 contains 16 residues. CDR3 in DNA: TGTGCCAGCAGCTTGTTGGCATCCATGAGCACAGATACGCAGTATTTT. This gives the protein CASSLLASMSTDTQYF.

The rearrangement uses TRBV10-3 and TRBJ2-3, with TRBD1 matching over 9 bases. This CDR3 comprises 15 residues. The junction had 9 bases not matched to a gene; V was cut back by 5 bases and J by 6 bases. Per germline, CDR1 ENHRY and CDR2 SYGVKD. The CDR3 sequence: CAISPSGQGMDTQYF. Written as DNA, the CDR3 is TGTGCCATCAGTCCCTCGGGACAGGGAATGGATACGCAGTATTTT.

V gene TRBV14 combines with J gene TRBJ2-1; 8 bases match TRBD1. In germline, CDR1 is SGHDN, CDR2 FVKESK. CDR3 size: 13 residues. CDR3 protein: CQGADSSYNEQFF. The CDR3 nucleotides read TGTCAGGGGGCGGACAGCTCCTACAATGAGCAGTTCTTC.

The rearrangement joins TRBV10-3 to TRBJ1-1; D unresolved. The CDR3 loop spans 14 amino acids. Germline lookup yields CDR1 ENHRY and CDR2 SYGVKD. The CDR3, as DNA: TGTGTCATATCATACGAGTCGGAGAACACTGAAGCTTTCTTT. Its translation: CVISYESENTEAFF.

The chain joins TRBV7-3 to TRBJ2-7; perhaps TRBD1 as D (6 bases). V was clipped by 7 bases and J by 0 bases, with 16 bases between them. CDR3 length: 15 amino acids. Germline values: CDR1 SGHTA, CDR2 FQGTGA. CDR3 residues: CASTRQEKDSYEQYF. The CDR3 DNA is TGTGCCAGCACCAGACAGGAAAAAGACTCCTACGAGCAGTACTTC.

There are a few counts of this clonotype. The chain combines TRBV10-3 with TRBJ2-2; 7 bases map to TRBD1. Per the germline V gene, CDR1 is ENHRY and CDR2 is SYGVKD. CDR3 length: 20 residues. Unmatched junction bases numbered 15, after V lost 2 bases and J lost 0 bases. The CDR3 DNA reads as TGTGCCATCAGTGAGCTCCTCGGACAGGATCTACTCTCGAACACCGGGGAGCTGTTTTTT. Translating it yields CAISELLGQDLLSNTGELFF.

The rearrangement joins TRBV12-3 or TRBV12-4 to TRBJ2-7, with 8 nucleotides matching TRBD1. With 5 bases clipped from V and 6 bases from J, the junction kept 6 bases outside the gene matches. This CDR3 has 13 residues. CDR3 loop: CASSPDRAAEQYF. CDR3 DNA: TGTGCCAGCAGTCCGGACAGGGCAGCCGAGCAGTACTTC.

CDR3 sequence: CASSLARTGNEQFF. The DNA of the CDR3 is TGTGCCAGCAGCTTAGCGAGGACTGGCAATGAGCAGTTCTTC. This chain links TRBV7-2 with TRBJ2-1, with TRBD2 as a possible D gene (5 bases). CDR3 size: 14 residues. Germline loops: CDR1 SGHTA, CDR2 FQGNSA. The ends were cut back, 0 bases at V and 6 bases at J, with 9 bases in the middle.

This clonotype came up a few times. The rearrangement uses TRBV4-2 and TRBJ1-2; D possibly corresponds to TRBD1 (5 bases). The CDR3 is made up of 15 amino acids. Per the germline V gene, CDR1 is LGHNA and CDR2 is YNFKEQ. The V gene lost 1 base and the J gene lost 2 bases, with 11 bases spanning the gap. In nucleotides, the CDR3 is TGTGCCAGCAGCCAAGTTTCAGGGCTCAACTATGGCTACACCTTC. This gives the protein CASSQVSGLNYGYTF.